One sample yielded the 20 T cell receptor beta chains listed below, sequenced in a study of T-cell reconstitution after alpha-beta-depleted transplantation in children. Unique molecular identifiers were used in preparing the TCRbeta library. TCRdb re-called the PCR reads with MiXCR, one entry per CDR3 protein. This sample has hundreds of thousands of distinct CDR3 sequences, with around 13% found just once. The sequences come from PBMCs, mostly from graft donor cells, collected 360 days after TCRalphabeta/CD19-depleted stem cell transplant. The receptors derive from a male patient under 18 who had a stem cell transplant for acute myeloid leukemia, so the T cells may come from the graft donor.

In this sample, this clonotype turned up many times. V is TRBV7-9 and J is TRBJ2-1; the match to TRBD2 covers 12 bases. V dropped 4 bases and J dropped 14; count of bases not matched to a gene: 9. The CDR3 contains 14 residues. Germline CDR1 reads SEHNR; CDR2 reads FQNEAQ (reference sequence). The chain's CDR3 is CASSSPVRLAGEFF. The DNA of the CDR3 is TGTGCCAGCAGCTCACCGGTACGACTAGCGGGAGAGTTCTTC.

The chain combines TRBV24-1 with TRBJ2-3, with a possible D match to TRBD2 (6 bases). The germline V gene has CDR1 KGHDR and CDR2 SFDVKD. V dropped 10 bases and J dropped 6 bases, with 22 bases sitting between them. CDR3 length: 15 amino acids. The DNA for the CDR3 is TGTGCCACTCGCGTCCGGGAGTCGTTTCCGGATACGCAGTATTTT. This codes for CATRVRESFPDTQYF.

This clonotype was detected once. The chain has TRBV11-1 and TRBJ2-1; D call uncertain. The CDR3 runs 14 residues. The germline V gene encodes CDR1 SGHAT and CDR2 FQDESV (reference sequence). V was trimmed by 7 bases and J by 5 bases, leaving 15 bases between them. The CDR3 is CASTHHTVNNEQFF. CDR3 DNA sequence: TGTGCCAGCACCCATCATACGGTAAACAATGAGCAGTTCTTC.

The chain recombines TRBV11-1 with TRBJ2-4, with D possibly matching TRBD1 (6 bases). The CDR3 runs to 16 residues. The V gene's germline CDR1 is SGHAT and CDR2 FQDESV (reference sequence). V shed 5 bases and J shed 3 bases, with 17 bases lying between them. The CDR3 sequence: CASSHTPGTHKNIQYF. For the CDR3, the DNA is TGTGCCAGCAGCCACACGCCCGGGACACACAAAAACATTCAGTACTTC. Full variable domain (outside the CDR3, taken from reference TRBV11-1 and TRBJ2-4): EAEVAQSPRYKITEKSQAVAFWCDPISGHATLYWYRQILGQGPELLVQFQDESVVDDSQLPKDRFSAERLKGVDSTLKIQPAELGDSAMYLCASSHTPGTHKNIQYFGAGTRLSVL.

This clonotype has a handful of counts. The genes are TRBV20-1 and TRBJ2-3, with TRBD2 matching 7 bases. CDR1 and CDR2 (germline): DFQATT, SNEGSKA (reference sequence). Trimming removed 6 bases from V and 1 base from J; junction bases left unmatched: 10. The CDR3 has 15 residues. CDR3: CSAEPGLRGTDTQYF. The CDR3 DNA reads as TGCAGTGCCGAGCCGGGACTAAGGGGCACAGATACGCAGTATTTT.

J is TRBJ2-3 and V is TRBV25-1; 10 nucleotides match TRBD1. Germline V CDR1 and CDR2: MGHDK, SYGVNS. V was clipped by 4 bases and J by 4 bases; unmatched bases: 8. This CDR3 has 16 amino acids. The chain's CDR3 is CASSGSGTGVPDTQYF. The CDR3, as DNA: TGTGCCAGCAGTGGTTCCGGGACAGGGGTCCCAGATACGCAGTATTTT.

This clonotype was picked up a small number of times. One end of the junction is discordant with germline, which a read error may explain. The chain employs TRBV6-1 and TRBJ2-3, with no clear D. Germline V gene lookup returns CDR1 MNHNS and CDR2 SASEGT. The CDR3 contains 16 residues. This CDR3 reads CASTENVVPSTDTQYF. DNA for the CDR3: TGTGCCAGCACTGAAAACGTGGTTCCTAGCACAGATACGCAGTATTTT.

This clonotype was detected ten times or more. This chain joins TRBV11-2 and TRBJ2-5, with D possibly being TRBD1 (6 bases). This CDR3 region has 13 residues. Germline V gene data show CDR1 as SGHAT and CDR2 as FQNNGV. Trimming cost V 6 bases and J 4 bases, with 12 bases left between them. The CDR3 coding sequence is TGTGCCAGCAGTGTACAGGGATTAGAGACCCAGTACTTC. Its protein product is CASSVQGLETQYF.

V usage is TRBV12-3 or TRBV12-4 and J usage is TRBJ2-1; a weak D match, TRBD2 (5 bases). The CDR3 consists of 11 residues. V was pared by 6 bases and J by 11 bases, with 11 bases between. The CDR3 DNA is TGTGCCAGCAGAGGCGGGTCCAAGCAGTTCTTC. Protein product: CASRGGSKQFF.

The J gene is TRBJ2-5, the V gene TRBV18; D gene ambiguous. V gave up 0 bases and J gave up 4 bases, with 3 bases separating them. This CDR3 comprises 12 residues. Germline values: CDR1 KGHSH, CDR2 LQKENI. The CDR3 region is CASSPPAETQYF. CDR3 bases: TGTGCCAGCTCACCACCGGCAGAGACCCAGTACTTC.

This chain connects TRBV20-1 to TRBJ1-5, with 7 bases identical to TRBD1. Trimming removed 5 bases from V and 0 bases from J; junction bases left unmatched: 4. From germline, CDR1 is DFQATT and CDR2 SNEGSKA (reference sequence). This CDR3 region has 14 residues. The CDR3 region is CSASTGDSNQPQHF. DNA for the CDR3: TGCAGTGCTTCTACAGGGGATAGCAATCAGCCCCAGCATTTT.

A few counts support this clonotype. The chain uses TRBV20-1 and TRBJ2-7; the match to TRBD2 covers 8 bases. The V gene's germline CDR1 is DFQATT and CDR2 SNEGSKA (reference sequence). Trimming removed 6 bases from V and 3 bases from J; junction bases left unmatched: 10. The CDR3 consists of 14 residues. The CDR3 DNA follows: TGCAGTGCGTCAGGAACTAGCGGTAACTACGAGCAGTACTTC. As protein: CSASGTSGNYEQYF.

V usage is TRBV9 and J usage is TRBJ2-3, with D unresolved. The length of the CDR3 is 14 residues. Germline-derived CDR1 and CDR2 are SGDLS and YYNGEE. V was pared by 3 bases and J by 2 bases, with 10 bases between. CDR3 sequence reads: CASSDNSFTDTQYF. The DNA of the CDR3 is TGTGCCAGCAGCGATAACAGCTTCACAGATACGCAGTATTTT. Based on the CDR3 plus reference TRBV9 and TRBJ2-3, the full variable domain is DSGVTQTPKHLITATGQRVTLRCSPRSGDLSVYWYQQSLDQGLQFLIQYYNGEERAKGNILERFSAQQFPDLHSELNLSSLELGDSALYFCASSDNSFTDTQYFGPGTRLTVL.

This chain uses TRBV20-1 with TRBJ2-1; TRBD2 matches 8 bases. The CDR3 length is 15 residues. Germline CDR1 is DFQATT and CDR2 is SNEGSKA (reference sequence). Germline trimming cut 0 bases from V and 4 bases from J; bases unmatched to any gene: 5. In nucleotides, the CDR3 is TGCAGTGCTAGAGACGGACTAGCAGGATACAATGAGCAGTTCTTC. Translation: CSARDGLAGYNEQFF.

The chain carries TRBV5-1 and TRBJ2-3, with D uncertain. V lost 0 bases and J 2 bases, leaving 13 bases between the germline ends. CDR1 SGHRS and CDR2 YFSETQ come from the germline V gene. The CDR3 is 16 residues long. The CDR3 protein is CASSLAGVGFTDTQYF. CDR3 nucleotides: TGCGCCAGCAGCTTGGCCGGAGTCGGTTTCACAGATACGCAGTATTTT.

Ten or more counts support this clonotype. CDR3: CSARFIRVDTQYF. CDR3 DNA: TGCAGTGCTAGGTTCATTAGGGTAGATACGCAGTATTTT. The rearrangement links TRBV20-1 to TRBJ2-3; D is unclear. The CDR3 sequence is 13 residues long. Germline assignment: CDR1 DFQATT and CDR2 SNEGSKA (reference sequence). The V end was cut by 3 bases, the J end by 5 bases, with 12 bases between.

The V and J genes are TRBV6-1 and TRBJ2-5, with 7 bases fitting TRBD1. Trimming removed 6 bases from V and 0 bases from J; junction bases left unmatched: 10. CDR3 size: 16 residues. Germline V gene data show CDR1 as MNHNS and CDR2 as SASEGT. The CDR3 nucleotides read TGTGCCAGCAGGACACAGGGGACCAATGACCAAGAGACCCAGTACTTC. This codes for CASRTQGTNDQETQYF.

V gene TRBV20-1 combines with J gene TRBJ2-3; tentative D call: TRBD1 (6 bases). From germline, CDR1 is DFQATT and CDR2 SNEGSKA (reference sequence). The V end was cut by 7 bases, the J end by 0 bases, with 14 bases between. The CDR3 contains 14 residues. CDR3 nucleotides: TGCAGTGTTTCCAGGGGTACTAGCACAGATACGCAGTATTTT. Its translation: CSVSRGTSTDTQYF.

The table lists this clonotype with a few counts. The J gene is TRBJ2-7, the V gene TRBV27; D gene ambiguous. The CDR3 spans 14 residues. Germline V gene sequence: CDR1 MNHEY, CDR2 SMNVEV (reference sequence). Trimming left V 5 bases short and J 4 bases short, with 15 bases between. CDR3 sequence (DNA): TGTGCCAGCAGTCCGACGCCCATTGTTTACGAGCAGTACTTC. Its translation: CASSPTPIVYEQYF.

Only a few counts were recorded for this clonotype. The chain joins TRBV7-2 to TRBJ2-6; no clear D. This CDR3 has 15 residues. V was pared by 5 bases and J by 0 bases, with 8 bases between. Germline-derived CDR1 and CDR2 are SGHTA and FQGNSA. The chain's CDR3 is CASSPYNSGANVLTF. The CDR3, as DNA: TGTGCCAGCAGCCCTTACAACTCTGGGGCCAACGTCCTGACTTTC.